The 29 T cell receptor beta chains below were found in one sample sequenced in a study of cytomegalovirus exposure and HLA in healthy donors. It was with 60 Vbeta and 13 Jbeta primers that the PCR ran. This table comes from immunoSEQ multiplex PCR, and its TCRdb copy is limited to in-frame clones, with some not included. The repertoire holds some 180,000 clones, with 9.5% as singletons. Sample: PBMCs. Receptor source: a woman aged 25 to 39 in good health and CMV-seropositive.

The rearrangement links TRBV11-2 to TRBJ2-7, with 8 positions matching TRBD1. Per germline, CDR1 SGHAT and CDR2 FQNNGV. J was trimmed by 6 bases and V by 5 bases; bases with no gene match: 6. The CDR3 has 13 amino acids. The CDR3 protein is CASSLDRGSEQYF. The CDR3 bases are TGTGCCAGCAGCCTTGACAGGGGCAGCGAGCAGTACTTC.

A few counts support this clone. The chain links TRBV6-5 to TRBJ2-3; no firm D call. V was shortened by 6 bases and J by 6 bases, with 7 bases between the two germline ends. CDR3 length: 11 amino acids. The germline CDR1 and CDR2 sequences are MNHEY and SVGAGI. The DNA for the CDR3 is TGTGCCAGCAGCAACGGGGATACGCAGTATTTT. Its translation: CASSNGDTQYF.

This clone showed up just a few times. The chain employs TRBV25-1 and TRBJ2-1; TRBD2 matches 7 bases. V gave up 2 bases and J gave up 15 bases; unmatched junction bases: 19. The germline CDR1 and CDR2 sequences are MGHDK and SYGVNS. This CDR3 contains 16 residues. DNA of the CDR3: TGTGCCAGCAGTGAAAGGGTTGCTAGTCGGGGGGACGGGCGGTTCTTC. This sequence encodes CASSERVASRGDGRFF.

This clone was seen a handful of times. V is TRBV10-1 and J is TRBJ2-1, with 9 positions matching TRBD1. This CDR3 region has 14 residues. From germline, CDR1 is WNHNN and CDR2 SYGVQD (reference sequence). J was trimmed by 9 bases and V by 7 bases; bases with no gene match: 10. Here the CDR3 reads CASNPGQGRGEQFF. CDR3 nucleotide sequence: TGCGCCAGCAATCCGGGACAGGGTCGTGGTGAGCAGTTCTTC.

The chain has TRBV11-2 and TRBJ1-1; perhaps TRBD1 as D (6 bases). This CDR3 is built from 15 residues. V lost 5 bases and J 1 base, leaving 14 bases between the germline ends. Germline CDR1 and CDR2: SGHAT and FQNNGV. This CDR3 is CASSPGTWSNTEAFF. The CDR3 region has the DNA TGTGCCAGCAGCCCAGGGACATGGTCGAACACTGAAGCTTTCTTT. Variable domain in full (rest from reference TRBV11-2 and TRBJ1-1): EAGVAQSPRYKIIEKRQSVAFWCNPISGHATLYWYQQILGQGPKLLIQFQNNGVVDDSQLPKDRFSAERLKGVDSTLKIQPAKLEDSAVYLCASSPGTWSNTEAFFGQGTRLTVV.

This clone came up a few times. The chain links TRBV7-2 to TRBJ2-7; TRBD2 might be the D (6 bases). Germline CDR1 and CDR2: SGHTA and FQGNSA. This CDR3 has 15 residues. V lost 3 bases to trimming and J lost 2 bases, with 14 bases between them. This CDR3 reads CASSFRREDPYEQYF. The CDR3 nucleotides read TGTGCCAGCAGCTTTAGGCGGGAAGATCCCTACGAGCAGTACTTC. Full variable domain (rest looked up from reference TRBV7-2 and TRBJ2-7): GAGVSQSPSNKVTEKGKDVELRCDPISGHTALYWYRQSLGQGLEFLIYFQGNSAPDKSGLPSDRFSAERTGGSVSTLTIQRTQQEDSAVYLCASSFRREDPYEQYFGPGTRLTVT.

The CDR3 DNA reads as TGCGCCAGCAGCTTAGGAGCGGGAGCGGACGGGGAGCTGTTTTTT. It specifies CASSLGAGADGELFF. The chain is built from TRBV5-1 and TRBJ2-2, with 8 bases matching TRBD2. The CDR3 runs 15 residues. CDR1 and CDR2 (germline): SGHRS, YFSETQ. The trim removed 2 bases at V and 7 bases at J, leaving 7 bases unmatched.

The J gene is TRBJ2-1, the V gene TRBV9, with 9 nucleotides matching TRBD2. Germline loops: CDR1 SGDLS, CDR2 YYNGEE. The V and J ends lost 4 bases and 7 bases, in that order; junction bases with no gene match: 15. The CDR3 covers 17 residues. The CDR3 loop reads CASSPELIAGAGNEQFF. The DNA of the CDR3 is TGTGCCAGCAGCCCCGAGTTGATAGCGGGAGCAGGGAATGAGCAGTTCTTC.

The gene calls are TRBV6-1 and TRBJ2-5; 9 bases align to TRBD1. The trim removed 4 bases at V and 4 bases at J, leaving 4 bases unmatched. CDR1 and CDR2 from the germline V gene are MNHNS and SASEGT. CDR3 length: 14 residues. Here the CDR3 DNA reads TGTGCCAGCAGTGGGACAGGGGCCGTAGAGACCCAGTACTTC. This codes for CASSGTGAVETQYF.

This clone was seen more than once but under ten times. The rearrangement links TRBV6-1 to TRBJ1-1; no clear D. Trimming stripped 8 bases from V and 0 bases from J, with 10 bases between. The CDR3 runs to 13 residues. The V gene's germline CDR1 is MNHNS and CDR2 SASEGT. DNA for the CDR3: TGTGCCAGCGGTCACAGACTGAACACTGAAGCTTTCTTT. Protein product: CASGHRLNTEAFF.

This sequence joins TRBV27 and TRBJ1-3; D possibly corresponds to TRBD1 (5 bases). Trimming cost V 7 bases and J 0 bases, with 16 bases left between them. This CDR3 contains 16 residues. The germline CDR1 and CDR2 sequences are MNHEY and SMNVEV (reference sequence). CDR3 in amino acids: CASKKTPQGSGNTIYF. CDR3 nucleotides: TGTGCCAGCAAAAAGACCCCCCAGGGCTCTGGAAACACCATATATTTT.

The V call is TRBV2, the J call TRBJ1-4, with TRBD1 identical over 7 bases. The CDR3 is 14 residues long. The germline V gene has CDR1 SNHLY and CDR2 FYNNEI. With V trimmed by 7 bases and J by 2 bases, 4 bases remained unmatched. This chain's CDR3 is CASNPTGTNEKLFF. The CDR3 coding sequence is TGTGCCAGCAACCCGACAGGGACTAATGAAAAACTGTTTTTT.

This clone appeared a few times. The chain uses TRBV5-1 and TRBJ2-7; 9 bases are a match to TRBD1. The CDR3 totals 16 residues. The junction had 9 bases not matched to a gene; V was cut back by 0 bases and J by 5 bases. Germline lookup yields CDR1 SGHRS and CDR2 YFSETQ. CDR3 in amino acids: CASSLVAWTGAHEQYF. CDR3 DNA sequence: TGCGCCAGCAGCTTGGTGGCCTGGACAGGGGCCCACGAGCAGTACTTC.

A few counts support this clone. The chain has TRBV4-1 and TRBJ2-4, with D perhaps TRBD1 (5 bases). Germline-derived CDR1 and CDR2 are MGHRA and YSYEKL. Trimming removed 1 base from V and 1 base from J, with 14 bases in between. This CDR3 region has 17 residues. CDR3 DNA sequence: TGCGCCAGCAGCCAAGTGGCAGGGCAACTGGCCAAAAACATTCAGTACTTC. It yields the protein CASSQVAGQLAKNIQYF.

The CDR3 DNA is TGTGCCAGCAGCCCGACCGGGGAGGCGGGAGAATACAATGAGCAGTTCTTC. It codes for CASSPTGEAGEYNEQFF. The chain has TRBV13 and TRBJ2-1, with TRBD2 identical over 7 bases. Germline V gene sequence: CDR1 PRHDT, CDR2 FYEKMQ (reference sequence). V gave up 5 bases and J gave up 4 bases; unmatched junction bases: 14. CDR3 length: 17 amino acids.

This clone was picked up a small number of times. The V call is TRBV7-2, the J call TRBJ2-2; D call uncertain. The ends were cut back, 5 bases at V and 8 bases at J, with 9 bases in the middle. Looked up from germline, CDR1 is SGHTA and CDR2 is FQGNSA. This CDR3 has 12 residues. In nucleotides, the CDR3 is TGTGCCAGCAGCCGTCCCGGGGGGGAGCTGTTTTTT. Its translation: CASSRPGGELFF.

This clone was counted only a few times. The rearrangement links TRBV19 to TRBJ2-1; 7 nucleotides align to TRBD1. CDR1 LNHDA and CDR2 SQIVND come from the germline V gene (reference sequence). CDR3 size: 16 residues. Germline trimming cut 3 bases from V and 8 bases from J; bases unmatched to any gene: 13. The chain's CDR3 is CASSMTGTVLEDEQFF. For the CDR3, the DNA is TGTGCCAGTAGTATGACCGGGACAGTCCTGGAGGATGAGCAGTTCTTC.

The DNA of the CDR3 is TGCGCCAGCAGCTTGACAGGGGTGGCCTACGAGCAGTACTTC. Protein product: CASSLTGVAYEQYF. This sequence joins TRBV5-1 and TRBJ2-7, with 7 bases that match TRBD1. From germline, CDR1 is SGHRS and CDR2 YFSETQ. V shed 1 base, J shed 2 bases, and the junction held 3 bases outside the gene matches. This CDR3 spans 14 amino acids.

The chain is built from TRBV18 and TRBJ2-7, with TRBD2 as a possible D gene (5 bases). V lost 3 bases, J lost 4 bases, and 10 bases lay in between. The CDR3 contains 13 residues. The V gene's germline CDR1 is KGHSH and CDR2 LQKENI. This CDR3 reads CASSPPSIYEQYF. CDR3 coding DNA: TGTGCCAGCTCACCGCCTAGCATTTACGAGCAGTACTTC.

The rearrangement uses TRBV4-1 and TRBJ2-5; D is unresolved. Trimming pared 1 base from V and 5 bases from J, leaving 14 bases between. The germline CDR1 and CDR2 sequences are MGHRA and YSYEKL. CDR3 length equals 15 residues. In nucleotides, the CDR3 is TGCGCCAGCAGCCAAGGTGATTTAGATGAGGAGACCCAGTACTTC. Its translation: CASSQGDLDEETQYF.

The chain combines TRBV19 with TRBJ1-5, with 8 bases fitting TRBD1. There are 16 residues in the CDR3. CDR1 and CDR2 (germline): LNHDA, SQIVND (reference sequence). Trimming removed 3 bases from V and 4 bases from J; junction bases left unmatched: 8. The CDR3 region is CASSIYRTGYNQPQHF. The CDR3 DNA follows: TGTGCCAGTAGTATCTACCGGACAGGGTATAATCAGCCCCAGCATTTT.

The chain links TRBV25-1 to TRBJ2-5; 7 nucleotides align to TRBD2. Gene TRBJ2-7 matches the end of the DNA better, so the J call may be wrong. Germline CDR1 and CDR2: MGHDK and SYGVNS. The CDR3 runs to 15 residues. In nucleotides, the CDR3 is TGTGCCAGCAGTGAGGGGCTAGCGGAAGCCTACGAGCAGTACTTC. Translating it yields CASSEGLAEAYEQYF.

This clone was seen more than once but under ten times. The CDR3 loop is CAWSPTRISGTSDTQYF. The CDR3 coding sequence is TGTGCCTGGAGTCCAACCCGGATTAGCGGAACGTCAGATACGCAGTATTTT. The chain combines TRBV30 with TRBJ2-3; TRBD2 might be the D (6 bases). CDR1 is GTSNPN and CDR2 is SVGIG in the germline V gene (reference sequence). Trimming took 2 bases from V and 4 from J, leaving 22 bases between them. The CDR3 extends over 17 amino acids.

This clone has a handful of counts. The rearrangement joins TRBV5-6 to TRBJ2-1, with 9 bases aligning to TRBD2. Per germline, CDR1 SGHDT and CDR2 YYEEEE. The CDR3 has 13 residues. With 2 bases clipped from V and 8 bases from J, the junction kept 2 bases outside the gene matches. CDR3 sequence reads: CASSFGTSHEQFF. CDR3 nucleotide sequence: TGTGCCAGCAGCTTCGGGACTAGCCATGAGCAGTTCTTC.

CDR3 amino acids: CASGDAGEQYF. CDR3 nucleotide sequence: TGTGCCAGCGGTGACGCGGGCGAGCAGTACTTC. This sequence joins TRBV6-6 and TRBJ2-7; tentatively, D is TRBD2 (5 bases). V was trimmed by 8 bases and J by 6 bases, leaving 11 bases between them. This CDR3 is 11 amino acids long. The germline CDR1 and CDR2 sequences are MNHNY and SVGAGI (reference sequence).

This sequence joins TRBV9 and TRBJ2-7; D may be TRBD2 (6 bases). This CDR3 has 15 amino acids. Per germline, CDR1 SGDLS and CDR2 YYNGEE. V lost 4 bases and J 7 bases, leaving 21 bases between the germline ends. CDR3 nucleotide sequence: TGTGCCAGCAGCCTTGGGGGGACTTCCCATTCGGAGCAGTACTTC. This translates into CASSLGGTSHSEQYF.

The chain links TRBV6-5 to TRBJ1-4; weak D call: TRBD1 (5 bases). V lost 5 bases to trimming and J lost 6 bases, with 13 bases between them. CDR3 length: 14 residues. Germline V CDR1 and CDR2: MNHEY, SVGAGI. The CDR3: CASSIGTADEKLFF. The CDR3, as DNA: TGTGCCAGCAGTATTGGGACTGCAGATGAAAAACTGTTTTTT.

This clone was picked up a small number of times. The chain recombines TRBV2 with TRBJ2-7; TRBD2 aligns across 9 bases. Looked up from germline, CDR1 is SNHLY and CDR2 is FYNNEI. The V and J ends lost 8 bases and 2 bases, in that order; junction bases with no gene match: 4. This CDR3 has 13 residues. Here the CDR3 DNA reads TGTGCCAGCCTCCTAGCGGGAACCTACGAGCAGTACTTC. Its protein product is CASLLAGTYEQYF. Based on the CDR3 plus reference TRBV2 and TRBJ2-7, the full variable domain is EPEVTQTPSHQVTQMGQEVILRCVPISNHLYFYWYRQILGQKVEFLVSFYNNEISEKSEIFDDQFSVERPDGSNFTLKIRSTKLEDSAMYFCASLLAGTYEQYFGPGTRLTVT.

This clone was found a few times. The chain joins TRBV7-6 to TRBJ1-2; the match to TRBD1 covers 8 bases. Trimming cost V 0 bases and J 3 bases; bases outside gene matches: 9. This CDR3 contains 17 residues. The germline CDR1 and CDR2 sequences are SGHVS and FNYEAQ. The CDR3: CASSLAHELTGDYGYTF. CDR3 nucleotides: TGTGCCAGCAGCTTAGCGCATGAATTGACAGGGGACTATGGCTACACCTTC.